These 15 T cell receptor beta chains share one sample of origin, sequenced in a study of blood T cell repertoires in COVID-19 (TCRdb year 2020). Libraries were made using the immunoSEQ multiplex PCR assay. Entries here come from immuneACCESS through TCRdb and include only in-frame sequences with V and J called. Some clones fail to appear in such tables; in the studies checked, an unresolved V gene covers under half of the shortfall, and the cause of the remainder is unknown. A total of approximately 150,000 clones appear in this sample, about four fifths of them only once. The leading ten clones occupy 4.5% to 5.5% of the sample. Sequencing was performed on peripheral blood. The receptors come from a human donor in a cohort sampled during active COVID-19.

This clone has just a few counts. V gene TRBV5-4 combines with J gene TRBJ1-2; the D is unclear. The length of the CDR3 is 13 residues. The germline CDR1 and CDR2 sequences are SGHNT and YYREEE (reference sequence). V was shortened by 0 bases and J by 2 bases, with 5 bases between the two germline ends. The CDR3 sequence: CASSLGRNYGYTF. In nucleotides, the CDR3 is TGTGCCAGCAGCTTGGGGAGAAACTATGGCTACACCTTC.

The chain combines TRBV6-5 with TRBJ1-3; a weak D match, TRBD1 (5 bases). CDR3 size: 15 residues. Germline V gene data show CDR1 as MNHEY and CDR2 as SVGAGI. V lost 2 bases, J lost 0 bases, and 8 bases lay in between. The CDR3 region is CASSYGAGSGNTIYF. DNA for the CDR3: TGTGCCAGCAGTTACGGGGCCGGCTCTGGAAACACCATATATTTT.

V is TRBV19 and J is TRBJ2-6; D is unresolved. The CDR3 runs to 17 residues. V lost 7 bases and J 4 bases, leaving 20 bases between the germline ends. Germline CDR1 is LNHDA and CDR2 is SQIVND (reference sequence). DNA for the CDR3: TGTGCCAGTATTTTGGTAGCACCCCCTCGGGGGGCCAACGTCCTGACTTTC. Its protein product is CASILVAPPRGANVLTF.

The chain combines TRBV18 with TRBJ1-3; no clear D. With 6 bases removed from V and 2 bases from J, the gap between germline ends came to 11 bases. The CDR3 loop spans 14 amino acids. Germline-derived CDR1 and CDR2 are KGHSH and LQKENI. This chain's CDR3 is CASSRIGAGNTIYF. CDR3 bases: TGTGCCAGCTCCCGGATCGGGGCTGGAAACACCATATATTTT.

V usage is TRBV30 and J usage is TRBJ1-4; the match to TRBD1 covers 8 bases. The CDR3 has 14 amino acids. V shed 2 bases and J 8 bases; nucleotides not matched to a gene: 7. CDR1 and CDR2 (germline): GTSNPN, SVGIG (reference sequence). The CDR3 nucleotides read TGTGCCTGGAGTATCACAGGGGGACGGGAAAAACTGTTTTTT. Amino acids: CAWSITGGREKLFF.

This clone was detected ten times or more. The chain combines TRBV9 with TRBJ1-3; weak D call: TRBD1 (5 bases). The CDR3 loop spans 17 amino acids. With 0 bases removed from V and 0 bases from J, the gap between germline ends came to 13 bases. Germline values: CDR1 SGDLS, CDR2 YYNGEE. This CDR3 reads CASSVDDVGASGNTIYF. As DNA, the CDR3 is TGTGCCAGCAGCGTAGATGATGTAGGGGCCTCTGGAAACACCATATATTTT. Filled out from reference TRBV9 and TRBJ1-3, the complete variable domain reads DSGVTQTPKHLITATGQRVTLRCSPRSGDLSVYWYQQSLDQGLQFLIQYYNGEERAKGNILERFSAQQFPDLHSELNLSSLELGDSALYFCASSVDDVGASGNTIYFGEGSWLTVV.

This chain connects TRBV28 to TRBJ1-1; no clear D gene. Trimming stripped 1 base from V and 3 bases from J, with 15 bases between. Looked up from germline, CDR1 is MDHEN and CDR2 is SYDVKM. This CDR3 has 16 residues. In DNA form, the CDR3 reads TGTGCCAGCAGTTTATTAGTTAGAGTTATCCACACTGAAGCTTTCTTT. This encodes CASSLLVRVIHTEAFF.

The V call is TRBV5-6, the J call TRBJ2-1, with 8 bases matching TRBD2. Trimming took 4 bases from V and 0 from J; bases not matched to a gene: 9. The CDR3 is 17 residues long. The germline CDR1 and CDR2 sequences are SGHDT and YYEEEE. The CDR3 loop reads CASSRTPTSGSYNEQFF. The DNA for the CDR3 is TGTGCCAGCAGCAGGACACCAACTAGCGGCTCCTACAATGAGCAGTTCTTC.

The chain joins TRBV2 to TRBJ1-4, with D perhaps matching TRBD1 (5 bases). V was clipped by 5 bases and J by 0 bases, with 10 bases between them. The CDR3 totals 15 residues. Germline V gives CDR1 SNHLY, CDR2 FYNNEI. CDR3: CASSTGIATNEKLFF. The CDR3 nucleotides read TGTGCCAGCAGTACAGGAATAGCAACTAATGAAAAACTGTTTTTT.

The chain employs TRBV28 and TRBJ1-5; no clear D gene. Germline-derived CDR1 and CDR2 are MDHEN and SYDVKM. V lost 4 bases and J lost 0, with 10 bases in between. This CDR3 is 15 amino acids long. DNA of the CDR3: TGTGCCAGCAGTTATATGAGATATAGCAATCAGCCCCAGCATTTT. Protein product: CASSYMRYSNQPQHF.

This chain links TRBV2 with TRBJ2-1, with TRBD2 matching 9 bases. Germline V gene sequence: CDR1 SNHLY, CDR2 FYNNEI. After removal of 4 bases from V and 4 bases from J, the junction contained 8 bases not matched to a gene. CDR3 length equals 16 residues. For the CDR3, the DNA is TGTGCCAGCAGTGGGTTAGCGGGAGTATGGTACAATGAGCAGTTCTTC. This sequence encodes CASSGLAGVWYNEQFF.

This chain links TRBV6-5 with TRBJ1-1, with 7 bases that match TRBD1. This CDR3 has 14 amino acids. Trimming took 6 bases from V and 0 from J; bases not matched to a gene: 4. CDR1 and CDR2 (germline): MNHEY, SVGAGI. The CDR3 here is CASSRQGMNTEAFF. The DNA of the CDR3 is TGTGCCAGCAGCAGACAGGGCATGAACACTGAAGCTTTCTTT.

J is TRBJ2-2 and V is TRBV5-6, with 7 positions matching TRBD1. The germline CDR1 and CDR2 sequences are SGHDT and YYEEEE. V shed 0 bases, J shed 10 bases, and the junction held 3 bases outside the gene matches. The CDR3 runs 13 residues. CDR3 DNA sequence: TGTGCCAGCAGCTTGGCCGGACAGGTGGAGCTGTTTTTT. Protein sequence: CASSLAGQVELFF.

This clone was observed a single time. The chain has TRBV11-2 and TRBJ2-2; the match to TRBD2 covers 9 bases. Germline values: CDR1 SGHAT, CDR2 FQNNGV. The CDR3 is made up of 15 amino acids. V lost 6 bases to trimming and J lost 3 bases; unmatched junction nucleotides: 5. CDR3 coding DNA: TGTGCCAGCAGGGACGGACTAGCGTACACCGGGGAGCTGTTTTTT. Its protein is CASRDGLAYTGELFF.

The rearrangement links TRBV18 to TRBJ1-1; TRBD1 might be the D (5 bases). The CDR3 totals 13 residues. V lost 0 bases and J 6 bases, leaving 8 bases between the germline ends. CDR1 and CDR2 (germline): KGHSH, LQKENI. CDR3 coding DNA: TGTGCCAGCTCACCACCGAGCAGGGCTGAAGCTTTCTTT. Translated: CASSPPSRAEAFF.